Following are 18 T cell receptor beta chains from one sample sequenced in a study of identical twins (dated by TCRdb to 2016 to 2018). The library was made by 5' RACE. The instrument given in TCRdb is Illumina HiSeq 2000. TCRdb reworked the public reads: Q25 trimming with fastp, MiXCR clone assembly, productive beta chains retained. Each record represents a unique CDR3 protein, reported with the most common genes and DNA among its rows. Here the sample has approximately 220,000 distinct CDR3 sequences; about a tenth occur a single time. The ten largest make up 4.5% to 5.5% of the sample. What was sequenced was memory (CD45RO+) T cells sorted from blood. The sample's cell subset or site label, in plain terms: CD45RO+ enriched T cells. All receptors derive from a woman aged 18 to 35 in good health.

V is TRBV15 and J is TRBJ2-2, with 10 bases matching TRBD1. The CDR3 spans 19 residues. Germline V lookup: CDR1 LNHNV, CDR2 YYDKDF (reference sequence). The V and J ends lost 5 bases and 7 bases, in that order; junction bases with no gene match: 19. The CDR3 DNA reads TGTGCCACCAGCGGCCTTTCCCTCCGGGACAGGGGTAATGGCGGGGAGCTGTTTTTT. This sequence encodes CATSGLSLRDRGNGGELFF.

This clonotype showed up just a few times. The chain carries TRBV4-1 and TRBJ2-3; TRBD2 matches at 9 bases. Trimming cost V 1 base and J 5 bases; bases outside gene matches: 10. The CDR3 is 17 residues long. Germline V gives CDR1 MGHRA, CDR2 YSYEKL. Written as DNA, the CDR3 is TGCGCCAGCAGCCAAGCCCCCCCGGGAGCGGGGGGAGATACGCAGTATTTT. It is translated as CASSQAPPGAGGDTQYF.

The chain uses TRBV20-1 and TRBJ2-3; D ambiguous. V lost 6 bases and J lost 1, with 14 bases in between. This CDR3 comprises 14 residues. Per germline, CDR1 DFQATT and CDR2 SNEGSKA (reference sequence). The CDR3, as DNA: TGCAGTGCCAAACCACCGACGGGCACAGATACGCAGTATTTT. Amino acid sequence: CSAKPPTGTDTQYF.

This clonotype appeared a few times. V and J are TRBV29-1 and TRBJ2-7, with no clear D. The CDR3 totals 13 residues. CDR1 and CDR2 (germline): SQVTM, ANQGSEA. Between the trimmed V and J ends, which lost 4 bases and 2 bases, there was a span of 12 bases. CDR3 sequence reads: CSVGPFGAYEQYF. The CDR3 DNA reads TGCAGCGTTGGACCCTTCGGCGCCTACGAGCAGTACTTC.

This clonotype was detected a few times. V usage is TRBV12-3 or TRBV12-4 and J usage is TRBJ2-7; D possibly matches TRBD1 or TRBD2 (5 bases each). V was trimmed by 5 bases and J by 5 bases, leaving 16 bases between them. CDR3 length: 14 residues. CDR3 sequence reads: CASSPGFQGDEQYF. As DNA, the CDR3 is TGTGCCAGCAGTCCGGGATTCCAGGGCGACGAGCAGTACTTC.

Many counts were recorded for this clonotype. This chain joins TRBV5-1 and TRBJ2-1, with TRBD1 as a possible D gene (5 bases). This CDR3 contains 14 residues. Germline V gene lookup returns CDR1 SGHRS and CDR2 YFSETQ. V lost 1 base, J lost 7 bases, and 12 bases lay in between. The CDR3 protein is CASSLSEGDNEQFF. Here the CDR3 DNA reads TGCGCCAGCAGCTTGTCAGAAGGGGATAATGAGCAGTTCTTC. Filled out from reference TRBV5-1 and TRBJ2-1, the complete variable domain reads KAGVTQTPRYLIKTRGQQVTLSCSPISGHRSVSWYQQTPGQGLQFLFEYFSETQRNKGNFPGRFSGRQFSNSRSEMNVSTLELGDSALYLCASSLSEGDNEQFFGPGTRLTVL.

This clonotype was seen a handful of times. The chain recombines TRBV9 with TRBJ2-2; 7 bases agree with TRBD2. The CDR3 covers 17 residues. Trimming removed 4 bases from V and 6 bases from J; junction bases left unmatched: 15. Per the germline V gene, CDR1 is SGDLS and CDR2 is YYNGEE. The DNA for the CDR3 is TGTGCCAGCAGCCCCCGGGCGGCCAGCGGGATAGCCGGGGAGCTGTTTTTT. As protein: CASSPRAASGIAGELFF.

This chain uses TRBV5-1 with TRBJ1-2; no reliable D call. The CDR3 totals 14 residues. Between the trimmed V and J ends, which lost 0 bases and 1 base, there was a span of 7 bases. Germline V gene data show CDR1 as SGHRS and CDR2 as YFSETQ. The CDR3 spells CASSLAGVNYGYTF. For the CDR3, the DNA is TGCGCCAGCAGCTTGGCCGGAGTTAACTATGGCTACACCTTC.

This clonotype was counted at least ten times. The CDR3 spells CASSPGGQKGGYTF. In DNA, the CDR3 is TGCGCCAGCAGCCCGGGCGGGCAAAAGGGTGGCTACACCTTC. J is TRBJ1-2 and V is TRBV5-1; D is ambiguous. Germline-derived CDR1 and CDR2 are SGHRS and YFSETQ. This CDR3 comprises 14 residues. Trimming removed 4 bases at V and 7 bases at J, with 17 bases between.

This clonotype was observed a handful of times. The gene calls are TRBV29-1 and TRBJ2-2, with 13 bases that match TRBD2. Trimming at V came to 6 bases and at J to 5 bases, leaving 6 bases not matched to a gene. The CDR3 sequence is 15 residues long. Germline assignment: CDR1 SQVTM and CDR2 ANQGSEA. The CDR3 sequence is CSVTRGLAGTGELFF. The CDR3 DNA reads as TGCAGCGTGACCAGGGGACTAGCGGGGACCGGGGAGCTGTTTTTT.

This clonotype came up many times. This rearrangement joins TRBV10-3 to TRBJ1-1; maybe TRBD1 (5 bases). Trimming shortened V by 4 bases and J by 5 bases, and 23 bases separated the two germline ends. This CDR3 is built from 17 residues. Germline loops: CDR1 ENHRY, CDR2 SYGVKD. The CDR3 bases are TGTGCCATCAGTGCCGACCCCTCCCTGGGGGGAAGGACTGAAGCTTTCTTT. Translation: CAISADPSLGGRTEAFF.

The chain has TRBV30 and TRBJ2-5; D is uncertain. Germline V CDR1 and CDR2: GTSNPN, SVGIG (reference sequence). V was clipped by 0 bases and J by 5 bases, with 7 bases between them. This CDR3 contains 12 residues. CDR3 nucleotides: TGTGCCTGGAGTGTAACCCTGGAGACCCAGTACTTC. Amino acid sequence: CAWSVTLETQYF.

This clonotype was picked up many times. DNA of the CDR3: TGTGCCAGCAGCCAGAGGCCCCTTTACGAGCAGTACTTC. Translating gives CASSQRPLYEQYF. This sequence joins TRBV7-2 and TRBJ2-7; D is uncertain. CDR3 length: 13 amino acids. The V and J ends lost 5 bases and 4 bases respectively, with 12 bases between them. Germline V lookup: CDR1 SGHTA, CDR2 FQGNSA.

This clonotype has a count of ten or more. V and J are TRBV12-3 or TRBV12-4 and TRBJ2-1; possibly TRBD1 or TRBD2 for D (5 bases each). The CDR3 extends over 13 amino acids. V lost 5 bases and J 4 bases, leaving 9 bases between the germline ends. The CDR3 protein is CASSPGPYNEQFF. The CDR3 coding sequence is TGTGCCAGCAGTCCGGGACCTTACAATGAGCAGTTCTTC.

The genes are TRBV10-3 and TRBJ2-5; D might be TRBD2 (6 bases). From germline, CDR1 is ENHRY and CDR2 SYGVKD. The V gene lost 0 bases and the J gene lost 2 bases, with 7 bases spanning the gap. CDR3 size: 14 residues. CDR3: CAISESGLQETQYF. The DNA of the CDR3 is TGTGCCATCAGTGAGTCGGGACTGCAAGAGACCCAGTACTTC.

This clonotype was counted a few times. The chain combines TRBV20-1 with TRBJ1-4; 10 positions match TRBD1. CDR3 length: 13 residues. Germline V gene lookup returns CDR1 DFQATT and CDR2 SNEGSKA (reference sequence). V dropped 5 bases and J dropped 11; count of bases not matched to a gene: 8. The CDR3 DNA is TGCAGTGCTGGAGTATCGGGACAGGGGAAACTGTTTTTT. Translating it yields CSAGVSGQGKLFF.

The gene calls are TRBV18 and TRBJ2-3; 7 nucleotides line up with TRBD1. The junction had 6 bases not matched to a gene; V was cut back by 6 bases and J by 0 bases. The CDR3 contains 15 residues. Germline loops: CDR1 KGHSH, CDR2 LQKENI. CDR3: CASSRPGQSTDTQYF. The CDR3 DNA reads TGTGCCAGCTCTCGCCCGGGACAGAGCACAGATACGCAGTATTTT. Filled out from reference TRBV18 and TRBJ2-3, the complete variable domain reads NAGVMQNPRHLVRRRGQEARLRCSPMKGHSHVYWYRQLPEEGLKFMVYLQKENIIDESGMPKERFSAEFPKEGPSILRIQQVVRGDSAAYFCASSRPGQSTDTQYFGPGTRLTVL.

This clonotype has a handful of counts. The chain employs TRBV18 and TRBJ2-5; D may be TRBD1 or TRBD2 (5 bases each). Per germline, CDR1 KGHSH and CDR2 LQKENI. V was pared by 2 bases and J by 5 bases, with 18 bases between. The CDR3 covers 16 residues. The CDR3 is CASSPTGTLTGETQYF. The CDR3 DNA reads as TGTGCCAGCTCACCAACCGGGACCCTAACCGGGGAGACCCAGTACTTC.